The 28 T cell receptor beta chains presented below share a single source sample, sequenced in a study of cytomegalovirus exposure and HLA in healthy donors. PCR primers comprised 60 Vbeta and 13 Jbeta primers. The assay was immunoSEQ multiplex PCR, and TCRdb's table has in-frame clones only and misses some. The sample lists some 150,000 clones, approximately 77% seen once, with roughly 1.5% in the top ten. The sample was PBMCs. Every receptor here comes from a male donor in good health and CMV-seronegative.

The V and J genes are TRBV5-5 and TRBJ1-6; D remains unclear. Germline V CDR1 and CDR2: SGHKS, YYEKEE (reference sequence). Trimming pared 0 bases from V and 7 bases from J, leaving 5 bases between. This CDR3 comprises 13 residues. CDR3 protein: CASSLVRNSPLHF. CDR3 in DNA: TGTGCCAGCAGCTTGGTCCGGAATTCACCCCTCCACTTT.

The rearrangement links TRBV6-6 to TRBJ1-2, with D unresolved. Per the germline V gene, CDR1 is MNHNY and CDR2 is SVGAGI (reference sequence). The CDR3 is made up of 14 amino acids. Trimming left V 2 bases short and J 3 bases short, with 10 bases between. CDR3: CASSYGPSDYGYTF. The CDR3 DNA follows: TGTGCCAGCAGTTACGGGCCATCGGACTATGGCTACACCTTC.

This chain links TRBV28 with TRBJ2-7, with 7 bases aligning to TRBD1. The germline CDR1 and CDR2 sequences are MDHEN and SYDVKM. J was trimmed by 0 bases and V by 4 bases; bases with no gene match: 3. This CDR3 is 14 amino acids long. CDR3 amino acids: CASSYRGNSYEQYF. DNA of the CDR3: TGTGCCAGCAGTTACAGGGGCAACTCCTACGAGCAGTACTTC.

This clone has more than one count but fewer than ten. The DNA for the CDR3 is TGTGCCACCAGCGCTGGGACTAGCGGTCACAATGAGCAGTTCTTC. Its translation: CATSAGTSGHNEQFF. This chain links TRBV15 with TRBJ2-1; TRBD2 aligns across 11 bases. The V segment lost 5 bases and the J segment 5 bases; nucleotides outside the gene matches: 5. This CDR3 is built from 15 residues. The V gene's germline CDR1 is LNHNV and CDR2 YYDKDF (reference sequence).

Of note for this clone: The junction does not match germline at one end; this may be a read error. The V gene is TRBV7-9, the J gene TRBJ1-4; the D gene is possibly TRBD1 (6 bases). The CDR3 length is 16 residues. Germline-derived CDR1 and CDR2 are SEHNR and FQNEAQ (reference sequence). The CDR3 DNA reads TGTTCCAGCAGTTATGGGACATCGGCAACTAATGAAAAACTGTTTTTT. Translation gives CSSSYGTSATNEKLFF.

The chain recombines TRBV4-3 with TRBJ2-1, with a weak D call TRBD2 (5 bases). Germline-derived CDR1 and CDR2 are LGHNA and YSLEER. The ends were cut back, 0 bases at V and 1 base at J, with 16 bases in the middle. The CDR3 has 18 residues. The CDR3 loop is CASSQEIGRAGSYNEQFF. The DNA for the CDR3 is TGCGCCAGCAGCCAAGAGATAGGTCGGGCGGGTTCCTACAATGAGCAGTTCTTC.

This chain joins TRBV5-4 and TRBJ2-3; no reliable D call. The CDR3 is 13 amino acids. Trimming removed 0 bases at V and 9 bases at J, with 11 bases between. Per the germline V gene, CDR1 is SGHNT and CDR2 is YYREEE (reference sequence). As DNA, the CDR3 is TGTGCCAGCAGCTTGGCTTCCAGTGCAACGCAGTATTTT. It codes for CASSLASSATQYF.

This rearrangement joins TRBV5-6 to TRBJ2-1; 9 bases are a match to TRBD1. V shed 1 base, J shed 15 bases, and the junction held 8 bases outside the gene matches. The CDR3 totals 13 residues. Germline V gives CDR1 SGHDT, CDR2 YYEEEE. The CDR3 sequence: CASSLSYGTGLFF. DNA for the CDR3: TGTGCCAGCAGCTTGTCTTACGGGACAGGGCTGTTCTTC.

The gene calls are TRBV29-1 and TRBJ2-7, with D possibly being TRBD1 (6 bases). V was cut by 4 bases and J by 5 bases, with 18 bases left in between. Germline V gene data show CDR1 as SQVTM and CDR2 as ANQGSEA. This CDR3 has 14 residues. The CDR3 DNA reads TGCAGCGTTGGTGGTCGTCAGGGGTTCCACGAGCAGTACTTC. This translates into CSVGGRQGFHEQYF.

Only a few counts were recorded for this clone. V and J are TRBV11-2 and TRBJ2-5; TRBD1 aligns across 8 bases. From germline, CDR1 is SGHAT and CDR2 FQNNGV. CDR3 length: 15 residues. The trim removed 2 bases at V and 2 bases at J, leaving 4 bases unmatched. CDR3 nucleotide sequence: TGTGCCAGCAGCTTATACAGGGGGTATCAAGAGACCCAGTACTTC. Translating gives CASSLYRGYQETQYF.

The rearrangement joins TRBV2 to TRBJ1-4; weak D call: TRBD1 (5 bases). The ends were cut back, 8 bases at V and 6 bases at J, with 13 bases in the middle. The CDR3 is made up of 13 amino acids. Germline values: CDR1 SNHLY, CDR2 FYNNEI. CDR3 sequence reads: CASGRAGDEKLFF. The CDR3 DNA follows: TGTGCCAGCGGGAGGGCGGGGGATGAAAAACTGTTTTTT.

The gene calls are TRBV18 and TRBJ1-3, with D unresolved. The CDR3 contains 15 residues. V was trimmed by 3 bases and J by 0 bases, leaving 9 bases between them. Looked up from germline, CDR1 is KGHSH and CDR2 is LQKENI. The CDR3 DNA reads as TGTGCCAGCTCACCTTCAGGCTTCTCTGGAAACACCATATATTTT. It is translated as CASSPSGFSGNTIYF.

V usage is TRBV18 and J usage is TRBJ1-2; D gene ambiguous. The germline V and J ends were trimmed by 4 bases and 3 bases, with 15 bases remaining between them. The CDR3 is made up of 15 amino acids. Germline CDR1 is KGHSH and CDR2 is LQKENI. The DNA for the CDR3 is TGTGCCAGCTCACTGAAGCAAAACGGTTACTATGGCTACACCTTC. Translation gives CASSLKQNGYYGYTF.

This clone was observed a few times. The V gene is TRBV14, the J gene TRBJ2-7; 9 bases align to TRBD1. The CDR3 is 16 residues long. Trimming cost V 3 bases and J 2 bases; bases outside gene matches: 8. The germline CDR1 and CDR2 sequences are SGHDN and FVKESK. DNA of the CDR3: TGTGCCAGCAGCCACCGACCGGGACAGGGCACCTACGAGCAGTACTTC. Translated, it gives CASSHRPGQGTYEQYF.

The gene calls are TRBV27 and TRBJ1-1, with 8 bases matching TRBD1. CDR3 length: 21 residues. Trimming removed 3 bases from V and 3 bases from J; junction bases left unmatched: 24. Germline CDR1 MNHEY, CDR2 SMNVEV (reference sequence). This chain's CDR3 is CASSFEYRGVSGSGRDTEAFF. In DNA form, the CDR3 reads TGTGCCAGCAGTTTCGAGTACAGGGGGGTATCTGGTAGTGGTCGCGACACTGAAGCTTTCTTT.

The chain is built from TRBV15 and TRBJ1-5; D is unclear. Germline V gene lookup returns CDR1 LNHNV and CDR2 YYDKDF (reference sequence). Trimming removed 3 bases from V and 4 bases from J, with 7 bases in between. The CDR3 sequence is 13 residues long. CDR3 sequence: CATSSTQNQPQHF. The CDR3 coding sequence is TGTGCCACCAGCAGTACACAAAATCAGCCCCAGCATTTT.

Concerning this clone: As the CDR3 is not closed by the conserved phenylalanine or tryptophan, this likely results from a read error. The rearrangement joins TRBV19 to TRBJ2-7; 8 bases line up with TRBD2. V dropped 8 bases and J dropped 0; count of bases not matched to a gene: 6. CDR1 is LNHDA, CDR2 SQIVND, per germline (reference sequence). This CDR3 region has 14 residues. CDR3 in DNA: TGTGCCAGTGGTGCGGGGGGAAGCTCCTACGAGCAGTACCTC. It specifies CASGAGGSSYEQYL.

V usage is TRBV19 and J usage is TRBJ1-1; no reliable D call. V was shortened by 0 bases and J by 4 bases, with 9 bases between the two germline ends. Germline V gene lookup returns CDR1 LNHDA and CDR2 SQIVND (reference sequence). The CDR3 totals 14 residues. CDR3 loop: CASSIDLSGTEAFF. The CDR3 coding sequence is TGTGCCAGTAGTATAGATCTAAGTGGCACTGAAGCTTTCTTT.

The chain joins TRBV10-3 to TRBJ1-5, with 8 bases matching TRBD1. CDR1 and CDR2 (germline): ENHRY, SYGVKD. Trimming at V came to 8 bases and at J to 5 bases, leaving 5 bases not matched to a gene. The CDR3 runs 13 residues. DNA for the CDR3: TGTGCCATCGCGGGACAGGTCGATCAGCCCCAGCATTTT. Amino acids: CAIAGQVDQPQHF.

This clone was observed a handful of times. The chain employs TRBV5-1 and TRBJ2-7; 9 bases agree with TRBD1. Trimming cost V 4 bases and J 2 bases; bases outside gene matches: 4. This CDR3 comprises 14 residues. Germline V gene lookup returns CDR1 SGHRS and CDR2 YFSETQ. CDR3 coding DNA: TGCGCCAGCAGCAGGGACAGGGCAACCTACGAGCAGTACTTC. Its protein product is CASSRDRATYEQYF.

V gene TRBV5-1 combines with J gene TRBJ2-5; the match to TRBD2 covers 7 bases. Unmatched junction bases numbered 6, after V lost 2 bases and J lost 2 bases. The CDR3 is 15 residues long. Germline CDR1 and CDR2: SGHRS and YFSETQ. Written as DNA, the CDR3 is TGCGCCAGCAGCTTCGGCCTAGCGGTACAAGAGACCCAGTACTTC. Its protein is CASSFGLAVQETQYF.

CDR3 residues: CASSPAPRGASNQPQHF. CDR3 nucleotides: TGTGCCAGCAGCCCAGCCCCTCGGGGAGCAAGCAATCAGCCCCAGCATTTT. The chain links TRBV7-6 to TRBJ1-5; D unresolved. The germline V gene has CDR1 SGHVS and CDR2 FNYEAQ. V lost 5 bases to trimming and J lost 1 base, with 18 bases between them. The CDR3 is made up of 17 amino acids.

The chain links TRBV15 to TRBJ2-1; D gene ambiguous. The ends were cut back, 2 bases at V and 10 bases at J, with 15 bases in the middle. CDR1 is LNHNV, CDR2 YYDKDF, per germline (reference sequence). This CDR3 comprises 14 residues. CDR3: CATSRRDGWWEQFF. Written as DNA, the CDR3 is TGTGCCACCAGCAGACGTGACGGGTGGTGGGAGCAGTTCTTC.

A single count supports this clone. This sequence joins TRBV6-5 and TRBJ2-7; 12 positions agree with TRBD2. Trimming took 6 bases from V and 2 from J; bases not matched to a gene: 5. Germline CDR1 MNHEY, CDR2 SVGAGI. This CDR3 spans 15 amino acids. CDR3 coding DNA: TGTGCCAGCAGCCAGACTAGCGGGAGTCCCTACGAGCAGTACTTC. Translating gives CASSQTSGSPYEQYF.

The rearrangement uses TRBV5-1 and TRBJ2-5, with TRBD1 identical over 9 bases. The CDR3 has 14 residues. Per the germline V gene, CDR1 is SGHRS and CDR2 is YFSETQ. Trimming took 4 bases from V and 6 from J; bases not matched to a gene: 7. This CDR3 reads CASSTTGGWKTQYF. As DNA, the CDR3 is TGCGCCAGCAGCACCACAGGGGGCTGGAAGACCCAGTACTTC.

The chain joins TRBV28 to TRBJ2-7; 7 positions agree with TRBD2. V lost 7 bases to trimming and J lost 7 bases; unmatched junction nucleotides: 16. This CDR3 comprises 15 residues. Germline V lookup: CDR1 MDHEN, CDR2 SYDVKM. The CDR3 reads CASTMGGTPGSEQYF. The CDR3 DNA sequence: TGTGCCAGCACCATGGGGGGGACCCCGGGTAGTGAGCAGTACTTC.

The rearrangement uses TRBV5-1 and TRBJ2-1, with 8 bases identical to TRBD2. V lost 4 bases and J lost 4; bases outside the gene matches: 7. Germline V gene data show CDR1 as SGHRS and CDR2 as YFSETQ. This CDR3 contains 15 residues. CDR3 DNA sequence: TGCGCCAGCAGCATGGAGGGGACTAGATACAATGAGCAGTTCTTC. It encodes CASSMEGTRYNEQFF.

The gene calls are TRBV7-9 and TRBJ2-7; 7 bases align to TRBD2. The CDR3 has 14 residues. The germline gives CDR1 SEHNR, CDR2 FQNEAQ (reference sequence). Germline trimming cut 1 base from V and 5 bases from J; bases unmatched to any gene: 5. CDR3 in amino acids: CASSLGGGFDEQYF. The CDR3 nucleotides read TGTGCCAGCAGCTTAGGGGGGGGGTTCGACGAGCAGTACTTC.